The clone carrying this T cell receptor beta chain was seen more than once but under ten times. Its antigen is currently unknown. The assay that was used to sequence DNA from cultured CD4+ T cells was the Oncomine TCR Beta short-read assay. A single record per CDR3 protein comes from TCRdb applying MiXCR to the PCR reads. The sample lists approximately 12,000 distinct CDR3 sequences; around 30% were seen once. Germline V gives CDR1 KGHDR, CDR2 SFDVKD. V was clipped by 3 bases and J by 2 bases, with 9 bases between them. The CDR3 sequence is 14 residues long. These data come from a study of vaccination and CD4 T cells after COVID-19. Treatment of the sample: approximately 9-day PBMC culture with coronavirus spike peptide pools or control peptides (ViraFEST assay).

The V call is TRBV24-1, the J call TRBJ2-5, with no clear D. The source of this sequence is a human donor with COVID-19. Sequencing input: cultured CD4+ T cells from blood. In nucleotides, the CDR3 is TGTGCCACCAGTGATCCAGACGGACAAGAGACCCAGTACTTC. This encodes CATSDPDGQETQYF.